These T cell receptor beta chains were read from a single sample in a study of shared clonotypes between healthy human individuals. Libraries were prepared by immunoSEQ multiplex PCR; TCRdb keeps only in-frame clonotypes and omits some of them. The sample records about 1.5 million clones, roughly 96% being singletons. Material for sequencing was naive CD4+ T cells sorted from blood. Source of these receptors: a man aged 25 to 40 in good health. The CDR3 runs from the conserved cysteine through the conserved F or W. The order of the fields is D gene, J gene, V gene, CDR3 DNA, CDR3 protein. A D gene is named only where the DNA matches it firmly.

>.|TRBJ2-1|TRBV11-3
TGTGCCAGCAGCTTAGGGGACCACTCCAGCTCCTACAATGAGCAGTTCTTC
CASSLGDHSSSYNEQFF
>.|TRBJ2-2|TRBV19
TGTGCCAGTACGCGGCCCGGGTCGTCGAACACCGGGGAGCTGTTTTTT
CASTRPGSSNTGELFF
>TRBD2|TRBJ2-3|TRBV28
TGTGCCAGCAGTTTGGTTGGCAGGAGACTAGCGGGAGGGGTCAATACAGATACGCAGTATTTT
CASSLVGRRLAGGVNTDTQYF
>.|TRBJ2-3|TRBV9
TGTGCCAGCAGCGTCAGGGGGCTAGCGGGCCTCGATGATACGCAGTATTTT
CASSVRGLAGLDDTQYF
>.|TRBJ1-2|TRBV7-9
TGTGCCAGCAGCTCCCAACTCCAGGGTAACTATGGCTACACCTTC
CASSSQLQGNYGYTF
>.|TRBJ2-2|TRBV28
TGTGCCAGCAGTGGGGGTCGCGGCGGGGAGCTGTTTTTT
CASSGGRGGELFF
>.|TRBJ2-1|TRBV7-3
TGTGCCAGCAGCTTAATAGGCCCTCCCGGCTCCAATGAGCAGTTCTTC
CASSLIGPPGSNEQFF
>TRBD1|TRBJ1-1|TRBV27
TGTGCCAGCACTTCGACAGGGCCGTCGGGCACTGAAGCTTTCTTT
CASTSTGPSGTEAFF
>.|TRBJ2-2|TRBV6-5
TGTGCCAGCAGGGAGGGGGTCCGGAACGGGGAGCTGTTTTTT
CASREGVRNGELFF
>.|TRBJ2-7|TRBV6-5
TGTGCCAGCAGTTACTTGGACAGTACCTACGAGCAGTACTTC
CASSYLDSTYEQYF
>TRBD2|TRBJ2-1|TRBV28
TGTGCCACCAGGACTAGCGGGAGGGCTAGGGCCTACAATGAGCAGTTCTTC
CATRTSGRARAYNEQFF
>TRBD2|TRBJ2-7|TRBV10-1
TGCGCCAGCAGTTACGGGACTACGAGCTACGAGCAGTACTTC
CASSYGTTSYEQYF
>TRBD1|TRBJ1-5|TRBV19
TGTGCCAGTAGTTTCCACAGGGGCGTAAAAAACAATCAGCCCCAGCATTTT
CASSFHRGVKNNQPQHF